This T cell receptor beta chain originates from a study of chemoradiotherapy in HPV16-positive cancers. Study details: Candidate HPV-specific clones and shared TCR motifs came from a couple of HPV16-positive patients.

There are 12 residues in the CDR3. The germline V and J ends were trimmed by 7 bases and 3 bases, with 9 bases remaining between them. Germline V gene sequence: CDR1 SNHLY, CDR2 FYNNEI. Samples were taken several times over chemoradiotherapy. Whole-study findings and limits: Functional assays defining HPV-specific T cells used only two HPV16-positive patients. Candidate HPV-specific clones and E7-related TCR motifs grew in tumor during treatment.

Method: immunoSEQ multiplex PCR; TCRdb's copy keeps in-frame clones and lacks some. The data hold about 3,500 clones, with 70% to 80% observed a single time. A note on this clone: The antigen is unknown.

The origin of this receptor is a human donor with HPV-associated anogenital cancer. The sequences come from tumor tissue, collected from a patient who underwent chemoradiotherapy. V is TRBV2 and J is TRBJ1-2; weak D call: TRBD1 (6 bases). The CDR3 sequence is CASKQGDYGYTF. The CDR3 nucleotides are TGTGCCAGCAAACAGGGTGACTATGGCTACACCTTC.